This T cell receptor (beta chain) is from a study of cytomegalovirus exposure and HLA in healthy donors. The study, taken as a whole, reports: Most of the TCR beta V segments (in an earlier analysis) were productive either about 87% or about 30% of the time. Another analysis was done later, and it associated around 17,000 TCR beta sequences with HLA alleles at 0.05 false discovery rate. For cytomegalovirus status, the classifier reportedly gave diagnoses with high specificity and sensitivity.

Amplification used 60 Vbeta primers and 13 Jbeta primers. Original handling: Later, roughly 80 million unique TCR beta chains were counted in an analysis, and some 9.9 million of them were shared. The table came from immunoSEQ multiplex PCR; TCRdb's copy has only in-frame clones and leaves some out. The D gene and trimming were derived from the DNA, and the V and J assignments and clone size from that table. The table shows 160,000 or so clones, with about 80% occurring only once. This clone was seen a handful of times. Its cognate antigen is unknown. The V and J ends lost 2 bases and 5 bases respectively, with 13 bases between them. This CDR3 is 15 amino acids long. Germline V lookup: CDR1 KGHSH, CDR2 LQKENI.

The sample consisted of PBMCs. The clonotype comes from a man aged 18 to 29 in good health and CMV-seropositive. This rearrangement joins TRBV18 to TRBJ1-5; a weak D match, TRBD1 (6 bases). For the CDR3, the DNA is TGTGCCAGCTCACCATTGCAACAGGGCGATCAGCCCCAGCATTTT. The encoded protein is CASSPLQQGDQPQHF.